Listed below are T cell receptor beta chains from one sample, sequenced in a study of PD-1 blockade in classical Hodgkin lymphoma. Method: immunoSEQ multiplex PCR; TCRdb's copy keeps in-frame clones and lacks some. The sample comprises about 28,000 clones, around 80% of which are singletons, and around 16% rests with the top ten. Sequences were derived from peripheral blood mononuclear cells (PBMCs), sampled before the fourth cycle of nivolumab. Receptor source: a human donor with classical Hodgkin lymphoma. The conserved cysteine and the conserved F or W are not part of the CDR3 here.

length	V	J	CDR3
11	TRBV6-1	NA	ASSMTGTYEQY
12	TRBV5-4	TRBJ2-3	ASSEVAGTDTQY
13	TRBV28	TRBJ1-4	ASSITGFLGESLF
13	TRBV15	TRBJ1-3	ATTQPRVSGNTIY
11	TRBV6-5	TRBJ1-4	ASKRGTNEKLF
12	TRBV18	TRBJ2-7	ASSPIPGEGEQY
10	TRBV6-1	TRBJ2-1	ASRDNYNEQF
13	TRBV28	TRBJ2-4	ASSPGTLPKNIQY
12	TRBV18	TRBJ1-5	ASSPTANDQPQH
9	TRBV6-5	TRBJ1-2	ASGTGIGYT
13	TRBV6-5	TRBJ1-1	ASSYSRQGLTEAF
12	TRBV7-9	TRBJ2-1	ASSFRDRDNEQF
12	TRBV6-1	TRBJ2-5	ASRKLGGEETQY
9	TRBV19	TRBJ2-3	ASSIGDTQY
15	TRBV28	TRBJ2-5	ASLTWGGGAGQETQY
13	TRBV19	TRBJ1-5	ASNEPQGLNQPQH
12	TRBV4-1	NA	ASSQGTRVYEQY
10	TRBV6-1	TRBJ1-4	ASSELREKLF
14	TRBV18	TRBJ2-5	ASSRTSGQVGETQY
16	TRBV14	TRBJ1-5	ASSQDRTEPYSNQPQH
12	TRBV7-2	TRBJ1-5	ASSLSSQGQPQH
13	TRBV10-3	TRBJ2-3	AITPGTGGTDTQY